This TCR beta chain was documented in a study of cytomegalovirus exposure and HLA in healthy donors. From germline, CDR1 is SGHVS and CDR2 FQNEAQ. V lost 3 bases to trimming and J lost 7 bases; unmatched junction nucleotides: 6. The CDR3 totals 14 residues. 60 Vbeta and 13 Jbeta primers were used in PCR. Measured with immunoSEQ multiplex PCR; TCRdb has only the in-frame clones, and not every one. The data contain 210,000 or so clones, about 85% of them singletons. This chain joins TRBV7-8 and TRBJ1-5; 7 nucleotides match TRBD1. Sequences were obtained from PBMCs. This TCR derives from a human donor in good health. CDR3 nucleotides: TGTGCCAGCAGCTTCGCCAGGGGGTTCCAGCCCCAGCATTTT. Translated, it gives CASSFARGFQPQHF.